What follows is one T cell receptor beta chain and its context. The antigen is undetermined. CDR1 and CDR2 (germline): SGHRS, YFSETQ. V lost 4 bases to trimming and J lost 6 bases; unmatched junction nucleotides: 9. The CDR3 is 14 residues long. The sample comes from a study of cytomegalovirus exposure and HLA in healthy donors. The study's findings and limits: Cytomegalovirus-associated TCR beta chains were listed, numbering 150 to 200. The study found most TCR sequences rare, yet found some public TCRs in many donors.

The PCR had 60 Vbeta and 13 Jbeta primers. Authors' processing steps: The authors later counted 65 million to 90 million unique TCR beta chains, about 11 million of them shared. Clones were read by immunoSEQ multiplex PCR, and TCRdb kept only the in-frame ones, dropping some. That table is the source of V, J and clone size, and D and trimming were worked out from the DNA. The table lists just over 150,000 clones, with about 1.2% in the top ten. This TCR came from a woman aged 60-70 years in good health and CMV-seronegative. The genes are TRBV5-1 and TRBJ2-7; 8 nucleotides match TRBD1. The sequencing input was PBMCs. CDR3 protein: CASSPGQVTGEQYF. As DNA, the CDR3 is TGCGCCAGCAGCCCGGGACAGGTTACGGGCGAGCAGTACTTC.